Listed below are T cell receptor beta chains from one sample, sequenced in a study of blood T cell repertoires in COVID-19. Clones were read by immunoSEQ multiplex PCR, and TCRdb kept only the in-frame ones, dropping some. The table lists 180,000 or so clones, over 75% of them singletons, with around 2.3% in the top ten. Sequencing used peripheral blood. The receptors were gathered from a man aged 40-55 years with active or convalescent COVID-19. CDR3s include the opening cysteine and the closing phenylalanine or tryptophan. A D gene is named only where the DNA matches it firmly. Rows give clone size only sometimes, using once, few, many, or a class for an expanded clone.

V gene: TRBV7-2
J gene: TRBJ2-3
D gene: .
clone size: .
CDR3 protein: CASSLAGGDGDTQYF
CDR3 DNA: TGTGCCAGCAGCTTAGCGGGGGGAGATGGAGATACGCAGTATTTT

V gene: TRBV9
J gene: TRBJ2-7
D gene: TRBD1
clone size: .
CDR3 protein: CASSVAMTGASYEQYF
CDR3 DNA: TGTGCCAGCAGCGTAGCTATGACAGGGGCCTCCTACGAGCAGTACTTC

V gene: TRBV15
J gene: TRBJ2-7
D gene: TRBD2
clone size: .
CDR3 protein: CATSRGLAEKYEQYF
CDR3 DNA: TGTGCCACCAGCAGAGGGCTAGCGGAAAAATACGAGCAGTACTTC

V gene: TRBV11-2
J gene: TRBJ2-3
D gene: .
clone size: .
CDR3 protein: CASSLESAGTQYF
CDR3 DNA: TGTGCCAGCAGCTTAGAGTCGGCGGGGACGCAGTATTTT

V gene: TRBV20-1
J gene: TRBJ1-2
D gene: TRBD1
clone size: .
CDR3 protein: CSGTGVYGYTF
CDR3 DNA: TGCAGTGGGACAGGGGTCTATGGCTACACCTTC

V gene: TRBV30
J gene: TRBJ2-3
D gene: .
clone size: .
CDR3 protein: CAWSVPLRGDTQYF
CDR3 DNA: TGTGCCTGGAGTGTACCCCTTAGGGGGGATACGCAGTATTTT

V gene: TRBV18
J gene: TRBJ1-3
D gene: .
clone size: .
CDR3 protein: CASSPTGPNKVSGNTIYF
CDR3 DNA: TGTGCCAGCTCACCAACAGGGCCGAACAAGGTCTCTGGAAACACCATATATTTT

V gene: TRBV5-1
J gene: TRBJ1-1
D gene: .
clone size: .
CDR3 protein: CASSGQGAEAFF
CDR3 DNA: TGCGCCAGCAGCGGGCAGGGCGCTGAAGCTTTCTTT

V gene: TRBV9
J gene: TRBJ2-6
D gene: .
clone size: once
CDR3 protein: CASSAAGAGANVLTF
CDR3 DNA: TGTGCCAGCAGCGCGGCAGGGGCTGGGGCCAACGTCCTGACTTTC

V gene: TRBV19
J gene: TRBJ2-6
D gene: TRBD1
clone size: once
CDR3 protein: CASSTGQGGSSGANVLTF
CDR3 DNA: TGTGCCAGTAGTACCGGACAGGGTGGTAGCTCTGGGGCCAACGTCCTGACTTTC

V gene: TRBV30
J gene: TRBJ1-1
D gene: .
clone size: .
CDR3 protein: CAWSQGDTEAFF
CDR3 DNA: TGTGCCTGGAGTCAGGGCGACACTGAAGCTTTCTTT

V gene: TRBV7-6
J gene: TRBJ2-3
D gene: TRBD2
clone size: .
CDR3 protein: CASSPHSGGGTDTQYF
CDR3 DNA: TGTGCCAGCAGCCCACATAGCGGGGGCGGCACAGATACGCAGTATTTT

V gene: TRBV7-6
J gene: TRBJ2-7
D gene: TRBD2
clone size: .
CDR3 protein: CASSPLAGPIYEQYF
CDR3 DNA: TGTGCCAGCAGCCCCCTAGCGGGGCCGATCTACGAGCAGTACTTC

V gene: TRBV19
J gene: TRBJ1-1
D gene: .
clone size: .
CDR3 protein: CASSIAQGLSAEAFF
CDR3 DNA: TGTGCCAGTAGTATAGCGCAGGGCCTGTCGGCTGAAGCTTTCTTT

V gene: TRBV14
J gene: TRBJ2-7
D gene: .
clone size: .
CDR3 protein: CASSHDFSYEQYF
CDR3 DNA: TGTGCCAGCAGCCATGACTTCTCCTACGAGCAGTACTTC

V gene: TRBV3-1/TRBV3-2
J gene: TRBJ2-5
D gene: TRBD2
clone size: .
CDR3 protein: CASSQGPSGGAFVETQYF
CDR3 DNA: TGTGCCAGCAGCCAAGGCCCTAGCGGGGGGGCGTTCGTGGAGACCCAGTACTTC

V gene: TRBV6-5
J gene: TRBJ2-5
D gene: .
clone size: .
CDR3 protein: CASRTAQETQYF
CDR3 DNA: TGTGCCAGCAGGACAGCCCAAGAGACCCAGTACTTC

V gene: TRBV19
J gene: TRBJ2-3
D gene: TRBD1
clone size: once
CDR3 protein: CASSPDRGYGTDTQYF
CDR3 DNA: TGTGCCAGTAGTCCCGACAGGGGGTATGGGACAGATACGCAGTATTTT

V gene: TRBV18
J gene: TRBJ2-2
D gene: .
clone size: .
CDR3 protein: CASSPAATGELFF
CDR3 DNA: TGTGCCAGCTCACCCGCCGCGACCGGGGAGCTGTTTTTT

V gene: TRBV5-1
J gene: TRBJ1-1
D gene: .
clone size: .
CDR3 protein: CASSLGHRENTEAFF
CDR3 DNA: TGCGCCAGCAGCTTGGGGCACCGGGAGAACACTGAAGCTTTCTTT

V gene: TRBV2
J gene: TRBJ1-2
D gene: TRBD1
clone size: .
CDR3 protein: CASSHSTLDRDHGYTF
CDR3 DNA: TGTGCCAGCAGTCATTCAACACTCGACAGGGACCATGGCTACACCTTC

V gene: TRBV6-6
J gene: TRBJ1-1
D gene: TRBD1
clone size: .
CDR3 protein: CASRYDRGEAFF
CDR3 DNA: TGTGCCAGCAGATACGACAGGGGTGAAGCTTTCTTT

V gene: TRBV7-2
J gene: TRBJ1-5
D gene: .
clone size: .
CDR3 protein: CASSLEATEYQPQHF
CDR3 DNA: TGTGCCAGCAGCTTAGAAGCGACAGAGTATCAGCCCCAGCATTTT

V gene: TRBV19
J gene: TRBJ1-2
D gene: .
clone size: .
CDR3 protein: CASGSRGLEYGYTF
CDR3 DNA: TGTGCCAGTGGGTCCCGGGGGTTGGAATATGGCTACACCTTC

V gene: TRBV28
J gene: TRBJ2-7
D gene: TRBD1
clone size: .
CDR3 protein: CASSSEYGTGSYEQYF
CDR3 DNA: TGTGCCAGCAGTTCAGAATACGGGACAGGGTCCTACGAGCAGTACTTC

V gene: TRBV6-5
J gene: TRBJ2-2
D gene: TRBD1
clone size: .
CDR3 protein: CASSYGQGAGELFF
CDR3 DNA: TGTGCCAGCAGTTATGGACAGGGGGCCGGGGAGCTGTTTTTT

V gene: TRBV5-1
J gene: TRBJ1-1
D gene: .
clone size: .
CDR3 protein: CASSLDGAGGTEAFF
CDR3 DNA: TGCGCCAGCAGCTTGGATGGAGCCGGCGGGACTGAAGCTTTCTTT

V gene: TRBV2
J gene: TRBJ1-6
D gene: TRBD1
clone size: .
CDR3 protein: CASSQDRGNNSPLHF
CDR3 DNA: TGTGCCAGCAGTCAGGACAGGGGAAATAATTCACCCCTCCACTTT

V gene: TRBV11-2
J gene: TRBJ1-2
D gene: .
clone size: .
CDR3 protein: CASSSGHGLGYTF
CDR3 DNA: TGTGCCAGCAGCTCGGGACATGGGCTAGGCTACACCTTC

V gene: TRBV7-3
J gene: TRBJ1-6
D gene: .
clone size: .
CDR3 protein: CASSSTANSPLHF
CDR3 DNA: TGTGCCAGCAGCTCGACAGCTAATTCACCCCTCCACTTT

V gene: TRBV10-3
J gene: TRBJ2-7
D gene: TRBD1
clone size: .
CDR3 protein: CAISDVNPGQKLYEQYF
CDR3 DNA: TGTGCCATCAGTGATGTAAATCCGGGACAGAAGCTCTACGAGCAGTACTTC

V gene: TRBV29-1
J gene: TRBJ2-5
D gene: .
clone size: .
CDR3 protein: CSVGQAFQETQYF
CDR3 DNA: TGCAGCGTTGGGCAGGCCTTCCAAGAGACCCAGTACTTC

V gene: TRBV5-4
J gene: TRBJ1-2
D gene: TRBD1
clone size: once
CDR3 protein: CASSARDRYGYTF
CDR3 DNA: TGTGCCAGCAGCGCCCGGGACAGATATGGCTACACCTTC

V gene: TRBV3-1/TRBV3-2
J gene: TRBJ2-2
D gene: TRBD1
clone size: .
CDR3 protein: CASSRNQGDGELFF
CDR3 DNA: TGTGCCAGCAGCCGAAACCAGGGGGACGGGGAGCTGTTTTTT